This entry concerns a single T cell receptor beta chain. The data derive from a study of blood T cell repertoires in COVID-19. At the level of the study: Sites in the United States, Italy and Spain provided acute and convalescent COVID-19 samples. T cells, B-cell-depleted T cells, or PBMCs supplied cDNA or gDNA.

In the original processing: Nucleated cell counts were estimated from reference gene primer amplification. TCRdb's table, derived via immunoSEQ multiplex PCR, lists solely in-frame clones and lacks some. That table gives V, J and clone size, and the DNA gave D and trimming. The sample contains nearly 85,000 clones, about 83% of which appear only once. The sample comprised peripheral blood. This TCR derives from a woman aged 55 to 70 with acute or convalescent COVID-19.

CDR3 nucleotides: TGTGCCAGCGGGCGGCAGGGGGCGGGGACTGAAGCTTTCTTT. As protein: CASGRQGAGTEAFF. J is TRBJ1-1 and V is TRBV5-5; 8 bases map to TRBD1. Trimming took 7 bases from V and 5 from J; bases not matched to a gene: 10. This CDR3 spans 14 amino acids. Germline lookup yields CDR1 SGHKS and CDR2 YYEKEE (reference sequence). The whole variable domain, remainder taken from reference TRBV5-5 and TRBJ1-1, is DAGVTQSPTHLIKTRGQQVTLRCSPISGHKSVSWYQQVLGQGPQFIFQYYEKEERGRGNFPDRFSARQFPNYSSELNVNALLLGDSALYLCASGRQGAGTEAFFGQGTRLTVV.